The T cell receptor (beta chain) under discussion was sequenced for a study of T cells in Graves' hyperthyroidism and ophthalmopathy. General study results and limits: Peripheral blood also featured most of the thyroid clonotypes expanded above 0.001. Ophthalmopathy got predicted by the model a median around 6.6 months before its onset.

RNA transcripts served as the template for amplifying TCR beta CDR3 regions. First-round RT-PCR targeting the TCR CDR3 was performed with the HTBI primer set. TCRdb reprocessed the multiplex PCR reads via MiXCR and lists one record per CDR3 protein. This table holds 250,000 or so distinct CDR3 sequences, roughly 15% found once. CDR3 length: 12 residues. Germline V gene sequence: CDR1 MDHEN, CDR2 SYDVKM. V was shortened by 8 bases and J by 3 bases, with 8 bases between the two germline ends. A sample of blood taken at first hyperthyroidism diagnosis preceded any ophthalmopathy symptoms. This clonotype was seen many times. Its cognate antigen is unknown.

This TCR derives from a woman between 45 and 65 years old with Graves' hyperthyroidism that later progressed to Graves' ophthalmopathy. The chain has TRBV28 and TRBJ1-5; no clear D gene. The specimen was blood. The CDR3 region is CASESSNQPQHF. DNA for the CDR3: TGTGCCAGCGAATCTTCCAATCAGCCCCAGCATTTT. The entire variable domain, with the rest obtained from reference TRBV28 and TRBJ1-5, is as follows: DVKVTQSSRYLVKRTGEKVFLECVQDMDHENMFWYRQDPGLGLRLIYFSYDVKMKEKGDIPEGYSVSREKKERFSLILESASTNQTSMYLCASESSNQPQHFGDGTRLSIL.